Following are 4 T cell receptor beta chains from one sample sequenced in a study of STAT5B mutations in CD4+ large granular lymphocyte leukemia (dated by TCRdb to between 2021 and 2023). The library came from the immunoSEQ multiplex PCR assay. In TCRdb, the immuneACCESS table is reduced to in-frame sequences with V and J assigned. These tables do not hold every clone; where another copy was compared, an unresolved V gene accounts for under half, and the others remain unexplained. A total of about 2,700 clones appear in this sample, less than 85% of them only once. 88% of the sample is held by the ten biggest clonotypes. Sequencing was carried out using PBMCs. These TCRs come from a woman between 65 and 79 years old with CD4+ T-cell large granular lymphocyte leukemia.

The chain couples TRBV6-6 to TRBJ2-5; D not resolved. Germline V lookup: CDR1 MNHNY, CDR2 SVGAGI (reference sequence). This CDR3 is 13 amino acids long. V lost 6 bases and J 5 bases, leaving 13 bases between the germline ends. CDR3 sequence reads: CASRPRVSETQYF. The DNA for the CDR3 is TGTGCCAGCAGGCCACGGGTCTCGGAGACCCAGTACTTC.

This clone was recorded only once. This sequence joins TRBV29-1 and TRBJ2-5; 9 nucleotides match TRBD2. Germline CDR1 is SQVTM and CDR2 is ANQGSEA. This CDR3 is built from 14 residues. The J segment lost 4 bases and the V segment lost 6 bases, leaving 9 bases of the junction unmatched. The CDR3 loop is CSVRGGRARETQYF. The CDR3 region has the DNA TGCAGCGTGAGGGGCGGGAGGGCCCGAGAGACCCAGTACTTC.

The rearrangement uses TRBV15 and TRBJ2-7; D gene unclear. The V and J ends lost 0 bases and 6 bases respectively, with 12 bases between them. Per the germline V gene, CDR1 is LNHNV and CDR2 is YYDKDF (reference sequence). This CDR3 has 14 amino acids. This chain's CDR3 is CATSRDPYLGEQYF. The CDR3 DNA reads TGTGCCACCAGCAGAGATCCCTATTTGGGCGAGCAGTACTTC. Based on the CDR3 plus reference TRBV15 and TRBJ2-7, the full variable domain is DAMVIQNPRYQVTQFGKPVTLSCSQTLNHNVMYWYQQKSSQAPKLLFHYYDKDFNNEADTPDNFQSRRPNTSFCFLDIRSPGLGDTAMYLCATSRDPYLGEQYFGPGTRLTVT.

The V gene is TRBV13, the J gene TRBJ1-1; TRBD1 agrees at 9 bases. Germline V gene sequence: CDR1 PRHDT, CDR2 FYEKMQ (reference sequence). The V segment lost 5 bases and the J segment 11 bases; nucleotides outside the gene matches: 12. The CDR3 contains 14 residues. The CDR3 nucleotides read TGTGCCAGCAGCCTCAGGACAGGGGTCGTGAGTGCTTTCTTT. Translated, it gives CASSLRTGVVSAFF.